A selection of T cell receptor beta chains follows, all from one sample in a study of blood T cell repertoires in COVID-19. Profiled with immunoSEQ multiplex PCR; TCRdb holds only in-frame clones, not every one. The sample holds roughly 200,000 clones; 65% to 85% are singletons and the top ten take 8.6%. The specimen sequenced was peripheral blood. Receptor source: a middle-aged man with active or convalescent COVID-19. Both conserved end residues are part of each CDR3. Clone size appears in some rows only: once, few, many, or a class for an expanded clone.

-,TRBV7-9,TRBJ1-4,CASSSSLIREKLFF
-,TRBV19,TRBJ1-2,CASAGTGGSGYTF
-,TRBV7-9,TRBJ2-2,CASTQRGFGGELFF
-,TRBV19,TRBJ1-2,CASRGRGFGPQRNNYGYTF
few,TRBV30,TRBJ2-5,CAWSARGETQYF
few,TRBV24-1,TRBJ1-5,CATSDTGQISNQPQHF
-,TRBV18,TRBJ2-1,CASSPARDTEQFF
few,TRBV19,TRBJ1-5,CATQIGQGGSNQPQHF
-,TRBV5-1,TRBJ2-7,CASSLGGTHEQYF
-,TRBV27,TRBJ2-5,CASSLSGTVQETQYF
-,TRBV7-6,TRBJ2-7,CASSLEAGDTYEQYF
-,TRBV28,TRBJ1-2,CASSLRSPKGYTF
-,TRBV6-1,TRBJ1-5,CASSETRDQPQHF
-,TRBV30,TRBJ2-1,CAWSGAGTYNEQFF
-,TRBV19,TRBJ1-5,CASSVRDGNQPQHF
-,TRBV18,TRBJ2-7,CASSPLGGQGEHEQYF
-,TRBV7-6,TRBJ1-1,CASSLTPDRDTEAFF
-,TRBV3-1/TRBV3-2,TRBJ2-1,CASSQGLGSGTSGAWDEQFF
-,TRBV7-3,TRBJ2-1,CASSSTSSGEQFF
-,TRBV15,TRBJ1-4,CATSRDLGSTNEKLFF
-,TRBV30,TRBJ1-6,CAWSVLAGGSPLHF
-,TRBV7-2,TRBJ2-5,CASSFLAGAGETQYF
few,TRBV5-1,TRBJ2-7,CASSLVASGGPYEQYF
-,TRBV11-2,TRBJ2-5,CASSFPGLETQYF
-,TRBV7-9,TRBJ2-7,CASSPTGVEQYF
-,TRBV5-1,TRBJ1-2,CASSRTGGRNYGYTF
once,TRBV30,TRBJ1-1,CAWSASGTEAFF
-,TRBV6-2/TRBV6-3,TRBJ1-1,CASSYIGGNTEAFF
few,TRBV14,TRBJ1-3,CASSHQGISGNTIYF
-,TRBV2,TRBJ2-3,CASSESRARGTDTQYF
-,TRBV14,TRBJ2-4,CASSRDRGWGNIQYF
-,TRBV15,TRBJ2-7,CATSRDLGLAGEWGQYF
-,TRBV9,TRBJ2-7,CASSVGGQPSSYEQYF
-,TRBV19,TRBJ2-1,CASSIDRVRTEYNEQFF
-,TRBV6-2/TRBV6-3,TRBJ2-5,CASSFRLAKQETQYF
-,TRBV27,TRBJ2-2,CASSLSGTARSGELFF
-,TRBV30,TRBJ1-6,CAWRRDRGNSPLHF
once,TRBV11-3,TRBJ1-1,CASLDRGEAFF
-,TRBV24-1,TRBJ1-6,CATSDLGQGSSPLHF
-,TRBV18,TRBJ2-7,CASSRDTYYEQYF
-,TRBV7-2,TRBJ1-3,CASSLDVTNSGNTIYF
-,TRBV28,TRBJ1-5,CASRYSAGNQPQHF
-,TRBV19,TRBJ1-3,CASSTSNLRGGNTIYF
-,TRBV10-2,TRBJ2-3,CASSARPSTDTQYF
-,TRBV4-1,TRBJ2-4,CASSQEFTFGNIQYF
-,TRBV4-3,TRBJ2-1,CASSQEQVSYNEQFF
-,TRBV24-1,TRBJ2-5,CATSPGGTRQETQYF
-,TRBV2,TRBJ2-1,CASRSPAGGTNEQFF
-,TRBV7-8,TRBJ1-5,CASSGRDVSNQPQHF